This T cell receptor (beta chain) was observed in a study of blood T cells in healthy people across ages. This clonotype was recorded only once. What it binds is not known. The junction departs from the called germline gene at one end, perhaps through a read error. Study-wide results and caveats: Aged donors had fewer naive CD4+ cells and lower diversity than long-lived donors. Strong correlation linked observed beta diversity and percent naive T cells.

A J-beta primer mix and a sample-barcoded 5' primer were used in a second PCR of about 7 to 12 cycles. TCRdb re-analysed the 5' RACE reads in MiXCR, keeping a single row per CDR3 protein. Of 980,000 or so distinct CDR3 sequences listed, roughly 50% are singletons. Germline V gene sequence: CDR1 MNHNS, CDR2 SASEGT. The CDR3 covers 12 residues. This clonotype was obtained from a man younger than 45 in good health. The rearrangement joins TRBV6-1 to TRBJ2-1; D not resolved. Sequencing was performed on blood. The CDR3 reads CASIEGTYEQFF. CDR3 nucleotides: TGTGCCAGCATTGAAGGAACATATGAGCAGTTCTTC.